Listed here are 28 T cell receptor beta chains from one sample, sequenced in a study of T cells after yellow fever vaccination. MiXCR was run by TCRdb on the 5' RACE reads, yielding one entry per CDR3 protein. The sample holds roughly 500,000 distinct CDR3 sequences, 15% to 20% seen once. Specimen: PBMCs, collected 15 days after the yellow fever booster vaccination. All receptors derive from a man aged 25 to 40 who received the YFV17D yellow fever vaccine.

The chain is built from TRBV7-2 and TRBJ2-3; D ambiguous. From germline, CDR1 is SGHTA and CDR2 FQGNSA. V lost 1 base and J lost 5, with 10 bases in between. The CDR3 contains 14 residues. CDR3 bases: TGTGCCAGCAGCTTAGTCGGTAGCCAAGATACGCAGTATTTT. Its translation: CASSLVGSQDTQYF.

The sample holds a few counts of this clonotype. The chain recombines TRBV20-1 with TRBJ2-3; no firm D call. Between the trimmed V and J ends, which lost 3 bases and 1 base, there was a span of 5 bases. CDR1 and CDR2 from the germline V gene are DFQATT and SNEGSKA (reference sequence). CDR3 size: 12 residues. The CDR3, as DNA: TGCAGTGCTAGGCTGGGCACAGATACGCAGTATTTT. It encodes CSARLGTDTQYF.

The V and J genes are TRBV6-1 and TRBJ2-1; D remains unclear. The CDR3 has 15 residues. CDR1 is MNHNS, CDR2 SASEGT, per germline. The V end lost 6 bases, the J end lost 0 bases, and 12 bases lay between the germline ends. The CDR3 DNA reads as TGTGCCAGCAGCCACGTCCTAAGCTCCTACAATGAGCAGTTCTTC. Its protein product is CASSHVLSSYNEQFF.

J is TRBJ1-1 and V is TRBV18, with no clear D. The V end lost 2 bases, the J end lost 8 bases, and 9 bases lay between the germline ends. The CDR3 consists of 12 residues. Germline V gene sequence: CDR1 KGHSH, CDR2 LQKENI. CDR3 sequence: CASSPWAGEAFF. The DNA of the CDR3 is TGTGCCAGCTCACCATGGGCAGGAGAAGCTTTCTTT.

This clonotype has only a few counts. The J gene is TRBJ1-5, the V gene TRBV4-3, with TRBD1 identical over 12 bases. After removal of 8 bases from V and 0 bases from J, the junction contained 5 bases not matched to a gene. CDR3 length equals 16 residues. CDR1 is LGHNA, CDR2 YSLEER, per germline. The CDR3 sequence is CASSRDRGLSNQPQHF. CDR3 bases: TGCGCCAGCTCCCGGGACAGGGGGCTTAGCAATCAGCCCCAGCATTTT.

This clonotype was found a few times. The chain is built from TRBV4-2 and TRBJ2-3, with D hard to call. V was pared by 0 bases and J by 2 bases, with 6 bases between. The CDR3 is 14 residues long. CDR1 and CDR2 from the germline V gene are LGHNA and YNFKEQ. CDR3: CASSQDYDTDTQYF. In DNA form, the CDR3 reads TGTGCCAGCAGCCAAGATTACGACACAGATACGCAGTATTTT.

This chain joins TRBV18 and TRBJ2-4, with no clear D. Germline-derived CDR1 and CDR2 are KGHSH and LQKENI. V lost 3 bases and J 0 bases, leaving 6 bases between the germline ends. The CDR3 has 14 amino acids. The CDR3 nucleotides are TGTGCCAGCTCACCCGGAGTAGCCAAAAACATTCAGTACTTC. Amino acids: CASSPGVAKNIQYF. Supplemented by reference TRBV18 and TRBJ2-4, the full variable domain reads NAGVMQNPRHLVRRRGQEARLRCSPMKGHSHVYWYRQLPEEGLKFMVYLQKENIIDESGMPKERFSAEFPKEGPSILRIQQVVRGDSAAYFCASSPGVAKNIQYFGAGTRLSVL.

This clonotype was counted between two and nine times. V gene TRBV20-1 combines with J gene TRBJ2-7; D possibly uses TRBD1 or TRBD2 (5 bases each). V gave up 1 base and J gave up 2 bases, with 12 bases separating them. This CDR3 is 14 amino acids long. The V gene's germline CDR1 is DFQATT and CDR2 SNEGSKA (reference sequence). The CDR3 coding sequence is TGCAGTGCTAGAGCAAGGCCGGGACCCTACGAGCAGTACTTC. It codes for CSARARPGPYEQYF.

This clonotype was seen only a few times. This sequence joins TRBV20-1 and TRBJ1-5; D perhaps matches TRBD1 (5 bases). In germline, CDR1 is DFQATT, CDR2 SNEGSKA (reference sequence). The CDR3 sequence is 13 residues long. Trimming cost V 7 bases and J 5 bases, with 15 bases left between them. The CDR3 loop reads CSVSSGGDQPQHF. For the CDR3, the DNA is TGCAGTGTTAGCTCCGGGGGGGATCAGCCCCAGCATTTT.

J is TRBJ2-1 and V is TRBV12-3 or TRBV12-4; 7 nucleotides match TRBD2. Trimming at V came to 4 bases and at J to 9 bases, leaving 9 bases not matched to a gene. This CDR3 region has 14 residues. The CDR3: CASSSGTNLGEQFF. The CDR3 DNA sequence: TGTGCCAGCAGTTCCGGGACTAACCTCGGTGAGCAGTTCTTC.

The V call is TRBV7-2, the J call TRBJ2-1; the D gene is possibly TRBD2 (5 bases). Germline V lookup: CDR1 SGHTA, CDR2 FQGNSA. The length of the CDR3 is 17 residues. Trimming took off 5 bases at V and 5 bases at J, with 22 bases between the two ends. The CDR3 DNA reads TGTGCCAGCAGCCCATCTGCGGGTGGGGTGGGCCACAATGAGCAGTTCTTC. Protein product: CASSPSAGGVGHNEQFF.

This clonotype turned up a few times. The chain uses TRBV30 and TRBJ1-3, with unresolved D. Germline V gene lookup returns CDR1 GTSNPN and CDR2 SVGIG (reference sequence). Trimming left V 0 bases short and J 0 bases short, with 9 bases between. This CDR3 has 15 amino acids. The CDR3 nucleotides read TGTGCCTGGAGTGTAGGAGGAAACTCTGGAAACACCATATATTTT. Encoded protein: CAWSVGGNSGNTIYF.

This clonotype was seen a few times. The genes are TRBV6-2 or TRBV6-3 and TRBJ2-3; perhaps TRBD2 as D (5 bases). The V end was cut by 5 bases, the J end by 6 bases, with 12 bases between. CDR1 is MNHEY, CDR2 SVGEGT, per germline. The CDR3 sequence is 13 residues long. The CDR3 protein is CASSPRTWDTQYF. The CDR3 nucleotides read TGTGCCAGCAGTCCGAGGACTTGGGATACGCAGTATTTT.

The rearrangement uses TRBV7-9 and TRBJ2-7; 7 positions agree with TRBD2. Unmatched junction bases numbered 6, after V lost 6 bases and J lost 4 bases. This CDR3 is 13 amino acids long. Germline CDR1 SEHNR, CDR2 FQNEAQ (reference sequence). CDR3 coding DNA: TGTGCCAGCAGTACGTCAGCGGGGTACGAGCAGTACTTC. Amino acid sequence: CASSTSAGYEQYF.

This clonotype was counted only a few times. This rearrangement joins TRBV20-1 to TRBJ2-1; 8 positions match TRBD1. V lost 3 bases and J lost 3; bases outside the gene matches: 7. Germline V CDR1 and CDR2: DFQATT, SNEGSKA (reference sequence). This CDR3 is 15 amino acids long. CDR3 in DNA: TGCAGTGCTAGGGCCGGGACAGGCCTCTACAATGAGCAGTTCTTC. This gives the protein CSARAGTGLYNEQFF.

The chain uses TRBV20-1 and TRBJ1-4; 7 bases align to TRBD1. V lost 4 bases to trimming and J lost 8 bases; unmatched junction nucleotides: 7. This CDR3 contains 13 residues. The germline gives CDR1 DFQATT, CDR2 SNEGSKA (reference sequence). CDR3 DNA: TGCAGTGCTATGACAGGGTTCTACGAAAAACTGTTTTTT. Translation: CSAMTGFYEKLFF.

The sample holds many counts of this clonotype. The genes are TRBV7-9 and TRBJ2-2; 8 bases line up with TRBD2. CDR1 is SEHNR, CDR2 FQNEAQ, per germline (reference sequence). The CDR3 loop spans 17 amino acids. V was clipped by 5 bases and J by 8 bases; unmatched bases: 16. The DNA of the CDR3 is TGTGCCAGCAGCCAATATCCGGGACTAGACCAAGGAGGGGAGCTGTTTTTT. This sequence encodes CASSQYPGLDQGGELFF.

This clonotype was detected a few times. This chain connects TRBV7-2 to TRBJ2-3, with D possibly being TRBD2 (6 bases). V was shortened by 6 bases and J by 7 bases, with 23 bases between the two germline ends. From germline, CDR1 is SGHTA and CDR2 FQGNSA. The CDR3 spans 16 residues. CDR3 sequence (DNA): TGTGCCAGCAGGTGGGACGGACATCCCCGGGGGTATACGCAGTATTTT. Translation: CASRWDGHPRGYTQYF.

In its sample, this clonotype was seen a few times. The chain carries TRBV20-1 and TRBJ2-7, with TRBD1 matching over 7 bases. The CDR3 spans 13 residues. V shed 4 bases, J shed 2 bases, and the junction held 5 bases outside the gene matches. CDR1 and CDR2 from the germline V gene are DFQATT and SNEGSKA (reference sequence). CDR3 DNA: TGCAGTGCTACCCGGGACAGCACCTACGAGCAGTACTTC. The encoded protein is CSATRDSTYEQYF.

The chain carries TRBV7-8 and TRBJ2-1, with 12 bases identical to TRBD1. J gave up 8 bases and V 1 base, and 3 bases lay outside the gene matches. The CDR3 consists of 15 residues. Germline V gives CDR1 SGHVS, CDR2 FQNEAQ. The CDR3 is CASSLEGQGAYEQFF. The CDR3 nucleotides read TGTGCCAGCAGCTTAGAGGGACAGGGGGCTTATGAGCAGTTCTTC.

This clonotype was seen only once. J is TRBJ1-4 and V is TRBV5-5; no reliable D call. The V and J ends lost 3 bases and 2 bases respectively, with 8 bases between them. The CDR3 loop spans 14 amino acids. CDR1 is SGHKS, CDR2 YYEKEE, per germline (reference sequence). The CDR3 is CASSSRTTNEKLFF. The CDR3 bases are TGTGCCAGCAGCTCCAGGACGACTAATGAAAAACTGTTTTTT.

This CDR3 is CASSRSGIGNTGELFF. For the CDR3, the DNA is TGTGCCAGCAGTCGATCCGGGATCGGGAACACCGGGGAGCTGTTTTTT. This sequence joins TRBV6-1 and TRBJ2-2; D possibly corresponds to TRBD2 (5 bases). V lost 5 bases, J lost 1 base, and 14 bases lay in between. CDR3 length: 16 amino acids. From germline, CDR1 is MNHNS and CDR2 SASEGT.

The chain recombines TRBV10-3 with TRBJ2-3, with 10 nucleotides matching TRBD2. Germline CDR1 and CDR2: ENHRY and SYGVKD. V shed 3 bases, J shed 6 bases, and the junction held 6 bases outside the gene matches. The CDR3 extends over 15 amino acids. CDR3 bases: TGTGCCATCAGTGACTTGGGACTAGCGAAGGATACGCAGTATTTT. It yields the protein CAISDLGLAKDTQYF.

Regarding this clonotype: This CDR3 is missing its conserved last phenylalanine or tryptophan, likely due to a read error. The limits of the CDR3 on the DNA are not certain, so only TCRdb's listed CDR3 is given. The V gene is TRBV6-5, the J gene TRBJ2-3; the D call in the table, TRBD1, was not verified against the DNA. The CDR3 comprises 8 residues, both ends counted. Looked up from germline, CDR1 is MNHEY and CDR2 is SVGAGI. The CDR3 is CASSHPRV.

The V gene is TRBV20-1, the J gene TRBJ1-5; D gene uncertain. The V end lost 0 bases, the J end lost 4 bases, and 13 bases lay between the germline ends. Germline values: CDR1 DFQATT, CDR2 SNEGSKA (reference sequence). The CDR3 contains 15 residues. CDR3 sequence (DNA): TGCAGTGCTAGAGAATCCGCACAAGCAAATCAGCCCCAGCATTTT. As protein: CSARESAQANQPQHF.

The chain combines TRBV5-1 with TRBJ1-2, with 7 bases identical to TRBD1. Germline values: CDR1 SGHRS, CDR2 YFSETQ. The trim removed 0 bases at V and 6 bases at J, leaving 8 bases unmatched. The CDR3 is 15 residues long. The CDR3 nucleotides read TGCGCCAGCAGCTTGGAGACAGGGAATTTGGATGGCTACACCTTC. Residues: CASSLETGNLDGYTF.

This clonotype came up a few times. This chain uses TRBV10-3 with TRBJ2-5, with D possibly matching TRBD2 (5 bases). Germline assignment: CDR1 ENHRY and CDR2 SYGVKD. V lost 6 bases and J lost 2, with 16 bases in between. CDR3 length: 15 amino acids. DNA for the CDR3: TGTGCCATCAGCCAGCGCCGAGCGGATCAAGAGACCCAGTACTTC. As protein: CAISQRRADQETQYF.

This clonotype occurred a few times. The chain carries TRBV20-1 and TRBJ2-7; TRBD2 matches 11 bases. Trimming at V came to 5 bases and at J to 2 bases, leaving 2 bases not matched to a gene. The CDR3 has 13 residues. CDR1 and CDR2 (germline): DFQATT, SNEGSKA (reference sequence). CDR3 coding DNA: TGCAGTGCTGTACTAGCGGGAGCCTACGAGCAGTACTTC. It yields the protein CSAVLAGAYEQYF.